Below, 16 T cell receptor beta chains from the same sample are listed, as sequenced in a study of blood T cell repertoires in COVID-19. TCRdb's copy holds only in-frame clones and misses some; the assay was immunoSEQ multiplex PCR. The sample shows under 300,000 clones, approximately 86% of them seen only once. Sequencing was performed on PBMCs or T cells enriched from blood (not recorded which). These receptors came from a woman aged 45-59 years who had recovered from COVID-19.

The J gene is TRBJ2-7, the V gene TRBV4-2; tentative D call: TRBD2 (6 bases). In germline, CDR1 is LGHNA, CDR2 YNFKEQ. The length of the CDR3 is 15 residues. The ends were cut back, 3 bases at V and 0 bases at J, with 12 bases in the middle. This CDR3 is CASSQASESSYEQYF. CDR3 nucleotide sequence: TGTGCCAGCAGCCAGGCTAGCGAGAGCTCCTACGAGCAGTACTTC.

This clone was recorded a few times. The rearrangement links TRBV19 to TRBJ1-2; 7 bases are shared with TRBD1. CDR1 LNHDA and CDR2 SQIVND come from the germline V gene (reference sequence). With 5 bases clipped from V and 2 bases from J, the junction kept 11 bases outside the gene matches. This CDR3 has 16 residues. CDR3 in amino acids: CASSSYFQGGNYGYTF. CDR3 bases: TGTGCCAGTAGTTCCTACTTCCAGGGGGGCAACTATGGCTACACCTTC. The full variable domain, in which reference TRBV19 and TRBJ1-2 provide the parts outside the CDR3, is DGGITQSPKYLFRKEGQNVTLSCEQNLNHDAMYWYRQDPGQGLRLIYYSQIVNDFQKGDIAEGYSVSREKKESFPLTVTSAQKNPTAFYLCASSSYFQGGNYGYTFGSGTRLTVV.

This clone was found once. This chain links TRBV13 with TRBJ1-2; 7 bases match TRBD1. In germline, CDR1 is PRHDT, CDR2 FYEKMQ (reference sequence). CDR3 length: 14 residues. V lost 5 bases, J lost 1 base, and 4 bases stayed unmatched. The CDR3 bases are TGTGCCAGCAGCCTGGGACAGCGTAACTATGGCTACACCTTC. Its protein is CASSLGQRNYGYTF.

To note about this clone: This same CDR3 is encoded by further DNA sequences in the sample. The CDR3 nucleotides read TGCAGCGCGGGGGAGGACACTGAAGCTTTCTTT. Translating gives CSAGEDTEAFF. The genes are TRBV29-1 and TRBJ1-1; TRBD1 is a possible D gene (5 bases). The CDR3 extends over 11 amino acids. In germline, CDR1 is SQVTM, CDR2 ANQGSEA. Trimming removed 7 bases from V and 3 bases from J, with 9 bases in between.

CDR3 in DNA: TGTGCCAGCAGTGTTGGAGGACAGGGTAGAAACACCATATATTTT. It is translated as CASSVGGQGRNTIYF. This sequence joins TRBV2 and TRBJ1-3, with 8 bases that match TRBD1. CDR3 length equals 15 residues. Looked up from germline, CDR1 is SNHLY and CDR2 is FYNNEI. The V gene end was trimmed by 4 bases and the J gene end by 5 bases; junction bases not matched to a gene: 7. Based on the CDR3 plus reference TRBV2 and TRBJ1-3, the full variable domain is EPEVTQTPSHQVTQMGQEVILRCVPISNHLYFYWYRQILGQKVEFLVSFYNNEISEKSEIFDDQFSVERPDGSNFTLKIRSTKLEDSAMYFCASSVGGQGRNTIYFGEGSWLTVV.

The V gene is TRBV10-1, the J gene TRBJ1-1; 7 bases are a match to TRBD1. CDR1 is WNHNN, CDR2 SYGVQD, per germline (reference sequence). This CDR3 spans 13 amino acids. V trimming: 5 bases; J trimming: 8 bases; junction bases outside the gene matches: 8. CDR3 sequence (DNA): TGCGCCAGCAGTCAGGACAGGTTGAGGGAAGCTTTCTTT. It encodes CASSQDRLREAFF.

The V gene is TRBV5-6, the J gene TRBJ2-7; D is possibly TRBD2 (6 bases). The CDR3 loop spans 16 amino acids. Germline loops: CDR1 SGHDT, CDR2 YYEEEE. V lost 4 bases and J 1 base, leaving 18 bases between the germline ends. The CDR3 sequence: CASSPGGSGKSYEQYF. The CDR3 coding sequence is TGTGCCAGCAGCCCAGGCGGTAGCGGCAAATCCTACGAGCAGTACTTC.

This clone occurred once. This chain links TRBV28 with TRBJ1-6; no reliable D call. This CDR3 spans 15 amino acids. V was cut by 5 bases and J by 8 bases, with 16 bases left in between. Germline V gene sequence: CDR1 MDHEN, CDR2 SYDVKM. The CDR3 DNA reads as TGTGCCAGCAGTACAACACTCACGGGGTATTCACCCCTCCACTTT. It translates to CASSTTLTGYSPLHF. Variable domain in full (rest from reference TRBV28 and TRBJ1-6): DVKVTQSSRYLVKRTGEKVFLECVQDMDHENMFWYRQDPGLGLRLIYFSYDVKMKEKGDIPEGYSVSREKKERFSLILESASTNQTSMYLCASSTTLTGYSPLHFGNGTRLTVT.

The chain joins TRBV5-6 to TRBJ2-5, with TRBD2 as a possible D gene (5 bases). CDR3 length: 13 residues. Trimming stripped 6 bases from V and 3 bases from J, with 12 bases between. The germline V gene has CDR1 SGHDT and CDR2 YYEEEE. The CDR3 loop is CASIRTGEETQYF. CDR3 DNA: TGTGCCAGCATCCGGACTGGTGAAGAGACCCAGTACTTC.

This rearrangement joins TRBV12-3 or TRBV12-4 to TRBJ1-1; D remains unclear. CDR3 size: 13 residues. Trimming stripped 7 bases from V and 5 bases from J, with 14 bases between. DNA of the CDR3: TGTGCCAGCACTTCTTACGCCGGGACTGAAGCTTTCTTT. It codes for CASTSYAGTEAFF.

The rearrangement uses TRBV7-2 and TRBJ2-1, with a tentative D call TRBD2 (5 bases). Trimming cost V 5 bases and J 7 bases, with 18 bases left between them. The CDR3 is made up of 15 amino acids. In germline, CDR1 is SGHTA, CDR2 FQGNSA. The CDR3 sequence is CASSRMLRDRNEQFF. CDR3 bases: TGTGCCAGCAGCCGGATGCTACGGGATCGGAATGAGCAGTTCTTC. Combining the CDR3 with reference TRBV7-2 and TRBJ2-1 gives the whole variable domain GAGVSQSPSNKVTEKGKDVELRCDPISGHTALYWYRQSLGQGLEFLIYFQGNSAPDKSGLPSDRFSAERTGGSVSTLTIQRTQQEDSAVYLCASSRMLRDRNEQFFGPGTRLTVL.

This clone was picked up a small number of times. V is TRBV5-8 and J is TRBJ1-6; D possibly corresponds to TRBD1 (5 bases). Germline V gives CDR1 SGHTS, CDR2 YDEGEE. The CDR3 runs to 17 residues. The V end lost 4 bases, the J end lost 4 bases, and 18 bases lay between the germline ends. CDR3 sequence reads: CASSPPKGTGYNSPLHF. The CDR3 DNA follows: TGTGCCAGCAGCCCACCAAAAGGGACTGGGTATAATTCACCCCTCCACTTT.

J is TRBJ2-7 and V is TRBV9, with TRBD2 matching 7 bases. CDR1 is SGDLS and CDR2 is YYNGEE in the germline V gene. Trimming cost V 6 bases and J 6 bases; bases outside gene matches: 12. This CDR3 spans 14 amino acids. The CDR3 is CASIRLVLALEQYF. The CDR3 coding sequence is TGTGCCAGCATAAGATTGGTACTAGCGCTCGAGCAGTACTTC. Drawing the rest from reference TRBV9 and TRBJ2-7, the complete variable domain is DSGVTQTPKHLITATGQRVTLRCSPRSGDLSVYWYQQSLDQGLQFLIQYYNGEERAKGNILERFSAQQFPDLHSELNLSSLELGDSALYFCASIRLVLALEQYFGPGTRLTVT.

The rearrangement joins TRBV5-4 to TRBJ1-1; perhaps TRBD1 as D (6 bases). CDR1 and CDR2 (germline): SGHNT, YYREEE (reference sequence). This CDR3 spans 16 amino acids. The ends were cut back, 0 bases at V and 6 bases at J, with 18 bases in the middle. For the CDR3, the DNA is TGTGCCAGCAGCTTGGCGGCTTTAGGGGAGGGGGCTGAAGCTTTCTTT. As protein: CASSLAALGEGAEAFF.

The chain recombines TRBV28 with TRBJ1-2; the D gene is possibly TRBD1 (6 bases). Germline V lookup: CDR1 MDHEN, CDR2 SYDVKM. This CDR3 contains 15 residues. Trimming removed 3 bases from V and 7 bases from J, with 18 bases in between. The CDR3 DNA follows: TGTGCCAGCAGTTTTTTGAATAGGGGGGGGGCTGGCTACACCTTC. It translates to CASSFLNRGGAGYTF.

The chain's CDR3 is CASSQTSGPYNEQFF. CDR3 sequence (DNA): TGCGCCAGCAGCCAAACTAGCGGGCCGTACAATGAGCAGTTCTTC. The chain links TRBV5-1 to TRBJ2-1; 9 bases fit TRBD2. CDR1 is SGHRS and CDR2 is YFSETQ in the germline V gene. V lost 4 bases and J lost 4; bases outside the gene matches: 6. The CDR3 has 15 residues. The full variable domain, completed using reference TRBV5-1 and TRBJ2-1, is KAGVTQTPRYLIKTRGQQVTLSCSPISGHRSVSWYQQTPGQGLQFLFEYFSETQRNKGNFPGRFSGRQFSNSRSEMNVSTLELGDSALYLCASSQTSGPYNEQFFGPGTRLTVL.